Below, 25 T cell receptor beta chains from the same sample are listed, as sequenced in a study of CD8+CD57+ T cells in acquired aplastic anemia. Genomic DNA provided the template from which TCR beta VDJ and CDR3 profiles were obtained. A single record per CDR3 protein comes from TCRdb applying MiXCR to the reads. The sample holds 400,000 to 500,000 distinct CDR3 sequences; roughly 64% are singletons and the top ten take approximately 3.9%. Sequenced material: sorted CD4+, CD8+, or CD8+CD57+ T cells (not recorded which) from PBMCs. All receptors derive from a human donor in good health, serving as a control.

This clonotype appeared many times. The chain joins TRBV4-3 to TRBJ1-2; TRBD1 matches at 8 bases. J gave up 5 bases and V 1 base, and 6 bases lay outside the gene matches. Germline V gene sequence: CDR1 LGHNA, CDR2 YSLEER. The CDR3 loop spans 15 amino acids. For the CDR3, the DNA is TGCGCCAGCAGCCAAGGGACAGGGATGTCTTATGGCTACACCTTC. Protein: CASSQGTGMSYGYTF.

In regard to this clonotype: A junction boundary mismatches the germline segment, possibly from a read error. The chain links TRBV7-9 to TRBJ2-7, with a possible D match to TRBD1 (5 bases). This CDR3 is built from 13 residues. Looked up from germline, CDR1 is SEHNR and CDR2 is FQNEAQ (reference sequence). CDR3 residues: CASSLAGPHVKYF. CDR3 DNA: TGTGCTAGCAGCTTAGCAGGGCCGCACGTGAAGTACTTC.

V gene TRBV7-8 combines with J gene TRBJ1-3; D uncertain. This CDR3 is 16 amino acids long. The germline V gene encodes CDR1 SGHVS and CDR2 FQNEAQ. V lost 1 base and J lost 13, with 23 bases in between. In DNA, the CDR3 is TGTGCCAGCAGCTTAGGGGCGGGCGGGCCTACGAGCAGTATATATTTT. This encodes CASSLGAGGPTSSIYF.

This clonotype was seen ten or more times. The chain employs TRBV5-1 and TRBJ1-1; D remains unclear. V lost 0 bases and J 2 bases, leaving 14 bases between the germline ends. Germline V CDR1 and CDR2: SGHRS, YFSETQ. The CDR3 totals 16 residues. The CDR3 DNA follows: TGCGCCAGCAGCTTGGAAGGCCACAGACCTAACACTGAAGCTTTCTTT. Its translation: CASSLEGHRPNTEAFF. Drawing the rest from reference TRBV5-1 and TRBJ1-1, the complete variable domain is KAGVTQTPRYLIKTRGQQVTLSCSPISGHRSVSWYQQTPGQGLQFLFEYFSETQRNKGNFPGRFSGRQFSNSRSEMNVSTLELGDSALYLCASSLEGHRPNTEAFFGQGTRLTVV.

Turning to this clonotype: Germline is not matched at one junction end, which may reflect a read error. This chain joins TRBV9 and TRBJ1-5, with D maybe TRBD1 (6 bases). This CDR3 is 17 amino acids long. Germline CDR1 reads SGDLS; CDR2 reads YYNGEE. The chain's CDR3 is CATSGEGGRDTDQPQHF. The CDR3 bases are TGTGCCACCAGCGGTGAGGGGGGAAGAGACACGGATCAGCCCCAGCATTTT.

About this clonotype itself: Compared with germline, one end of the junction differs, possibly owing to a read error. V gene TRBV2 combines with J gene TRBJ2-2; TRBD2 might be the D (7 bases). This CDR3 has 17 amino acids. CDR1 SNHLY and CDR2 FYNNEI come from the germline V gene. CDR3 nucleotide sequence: TGTGCCAGCAGGCCCTGGGGTAGGGGGGGGCAAAACCAAGAGCCCCATTTT. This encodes CASRPWGRGGQNQEPHF.

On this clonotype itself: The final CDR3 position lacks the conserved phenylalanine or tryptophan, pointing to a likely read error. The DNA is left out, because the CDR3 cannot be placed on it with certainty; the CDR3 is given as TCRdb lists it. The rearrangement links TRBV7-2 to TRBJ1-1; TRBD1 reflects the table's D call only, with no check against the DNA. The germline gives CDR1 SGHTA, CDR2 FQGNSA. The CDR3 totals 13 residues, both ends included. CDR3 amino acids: CASRQETGMNTEV.

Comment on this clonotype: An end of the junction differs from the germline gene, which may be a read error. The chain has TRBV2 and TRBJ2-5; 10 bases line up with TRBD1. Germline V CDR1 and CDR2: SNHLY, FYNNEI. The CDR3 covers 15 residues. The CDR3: CASSLGGTGVEFFDF. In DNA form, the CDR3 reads TGTGCCAGCAGCTTAGGTGGGACAGGGGTGGAGTTTTTTGACTTC.

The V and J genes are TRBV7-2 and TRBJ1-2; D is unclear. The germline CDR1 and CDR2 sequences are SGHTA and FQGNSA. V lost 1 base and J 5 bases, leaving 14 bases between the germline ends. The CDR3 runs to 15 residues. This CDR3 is CASSLGPGSGYGYTF. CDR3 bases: TGTGCCAGCAGCTTAGGTCCGGGGAGCGGGTATGGCTACACCTTC.

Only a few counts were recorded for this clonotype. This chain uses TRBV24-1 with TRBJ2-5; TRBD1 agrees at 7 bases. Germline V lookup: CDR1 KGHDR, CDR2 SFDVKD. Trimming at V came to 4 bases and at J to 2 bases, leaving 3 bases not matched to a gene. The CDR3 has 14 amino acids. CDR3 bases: TGTGCCACCAGTGACGGACAGGCACAAGAGACCCAGTACTTC. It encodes CATSDGQAQETQYF.

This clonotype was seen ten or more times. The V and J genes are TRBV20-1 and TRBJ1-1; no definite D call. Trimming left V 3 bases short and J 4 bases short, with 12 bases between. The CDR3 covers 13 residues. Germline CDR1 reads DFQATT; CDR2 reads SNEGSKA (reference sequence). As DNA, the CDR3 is TGCAGTGCTAGTCGGGTTGGGCTCACTGAAGCTTTCTTT. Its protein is CSASRVGLTEAFF.

CDR3 coding DNA: TGTGCCAGCAGCTTAGCACAGGTGCAGGAGGTC. This translates into CASSLAQVQEV. J is TRBJ2-7 and V is TRBV7-9, with D tentatively TRBD1 (5 bases). Germline V CDR1 and CDR2: SEHNR, FQNEAQ (reference sequence). The CDR3 contains 11 residues.

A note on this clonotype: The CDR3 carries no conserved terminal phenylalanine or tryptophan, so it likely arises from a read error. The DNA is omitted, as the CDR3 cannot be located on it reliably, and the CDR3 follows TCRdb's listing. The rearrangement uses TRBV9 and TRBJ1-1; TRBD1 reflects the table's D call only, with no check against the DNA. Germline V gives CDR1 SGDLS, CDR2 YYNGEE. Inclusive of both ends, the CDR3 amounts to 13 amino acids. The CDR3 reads CATSDTTTGGNYV.

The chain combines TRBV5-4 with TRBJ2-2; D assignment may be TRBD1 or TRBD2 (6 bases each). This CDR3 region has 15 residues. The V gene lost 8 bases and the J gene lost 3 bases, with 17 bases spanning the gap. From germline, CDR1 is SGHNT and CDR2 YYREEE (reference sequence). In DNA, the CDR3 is TGTGCCAGTAGTATGGAGAGGGGGGACACCGGGGAGCTGTTTTTT. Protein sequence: CASSMERGDTGELFF.

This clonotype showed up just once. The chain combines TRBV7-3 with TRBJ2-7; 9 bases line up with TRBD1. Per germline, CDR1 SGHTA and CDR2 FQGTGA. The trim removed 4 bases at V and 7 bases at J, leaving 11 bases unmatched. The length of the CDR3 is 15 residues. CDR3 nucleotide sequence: TGTGCCAGCAGCTCGTACCGGACAGGGGACGTGGAGCAGTACTTC. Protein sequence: CASSSYRTGDVEQYF. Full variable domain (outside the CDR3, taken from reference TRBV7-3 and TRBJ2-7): GAGVSQTPSNKVTEKGKYVELRCDPISGHTALYWYRQSLGQGPEFLIYFQGTGAADDSGLPNDRFFAVRPEGSVSTLKIQRTERGDSAVYLCASSSYRTGDVEQYFGPGTRLTVT.

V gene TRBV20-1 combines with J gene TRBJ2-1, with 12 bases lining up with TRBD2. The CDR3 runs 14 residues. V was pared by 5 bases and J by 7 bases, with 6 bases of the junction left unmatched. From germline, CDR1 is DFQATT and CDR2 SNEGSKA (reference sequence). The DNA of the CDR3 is TGCAGTGCTTTGACTAGCGGGGGAATAAATGAGCAGTTCTTC. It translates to CSALTSGGINEQFF.

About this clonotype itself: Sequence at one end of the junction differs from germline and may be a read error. CDR3 bases: TGCGCCAGCAACGACGAGGGCTACACCTTC. Its protein product is CASNDEGYTF. This chain uses TRBV9 with TRBJ1-2, with D hard to call. Germline assignment: CDR1 SGDLS and CDR2 YYNGEE. CDR3 length: 10 residues. Based on the CDR3 plus reference TRBV9 and TRBJ1-2, the full variable domain is DSGVTQTPKHLITATGQRVTLRCSPRSGDLSVYWYQQSLDQGLQFLIQYYNGEERAKGNILERFSAQQFPDLHSELNLSSLELGDSALYFCASNDEGYTFGSGTRLTVV.

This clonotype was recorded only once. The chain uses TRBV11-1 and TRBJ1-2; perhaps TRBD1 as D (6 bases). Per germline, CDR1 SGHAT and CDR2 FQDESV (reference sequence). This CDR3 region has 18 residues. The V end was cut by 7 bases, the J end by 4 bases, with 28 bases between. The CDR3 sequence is CASNLETGEGTESYGYTF. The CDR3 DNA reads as TGTGCCAGCAACCTGGAGACAGGTGAAGGAACTGAGAGCTATGGCTACACCTTC. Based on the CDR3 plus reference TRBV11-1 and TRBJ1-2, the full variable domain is EAEVAQSPRYKITEKSQAVAFWCDPISGHATLYWYRQILGQGPELLVQFQDESVVDDSQLPKDRFSAERLKGVDSTLKIQPAELGDSAMYLCASNLETGEGTESYGYTFGSGTRLTVV.

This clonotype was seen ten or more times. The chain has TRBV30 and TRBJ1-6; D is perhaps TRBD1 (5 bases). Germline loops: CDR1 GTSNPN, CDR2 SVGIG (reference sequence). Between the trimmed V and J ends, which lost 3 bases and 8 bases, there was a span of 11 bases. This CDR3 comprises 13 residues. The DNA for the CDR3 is TGTGCCTGGAGAAAGGGAGGGGATTCACCCCTCCACTTT. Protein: CAWRKGGDSPLHF.

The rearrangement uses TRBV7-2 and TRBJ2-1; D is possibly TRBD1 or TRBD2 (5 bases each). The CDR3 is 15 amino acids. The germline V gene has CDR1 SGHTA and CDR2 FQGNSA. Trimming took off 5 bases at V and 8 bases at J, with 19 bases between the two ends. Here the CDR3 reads CASSVTGTEFDEQFF. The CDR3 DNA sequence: TGTGCCAGCAGCGTAACCGGGACCGAGTTCGATGAGCAGTTCTTC.

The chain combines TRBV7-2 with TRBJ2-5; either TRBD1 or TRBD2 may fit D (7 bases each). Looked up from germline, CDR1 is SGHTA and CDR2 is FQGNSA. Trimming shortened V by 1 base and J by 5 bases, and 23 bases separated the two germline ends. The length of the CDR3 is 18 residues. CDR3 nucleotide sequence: TGTGCCAGCAGCTTAGGGGGGGGACAGATGCGGAGCCATGAGACCCAGTACTTC. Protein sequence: CASSLGGGQMRSHETQYF.

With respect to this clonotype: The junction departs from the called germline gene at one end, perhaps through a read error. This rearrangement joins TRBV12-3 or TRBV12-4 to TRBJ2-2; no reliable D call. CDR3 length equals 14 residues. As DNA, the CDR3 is TGTGCCTGCAGTGCGGCAGGTCGTCCCGGGGAGCTGTTTTTT. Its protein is CACSAAGRPGELFF.

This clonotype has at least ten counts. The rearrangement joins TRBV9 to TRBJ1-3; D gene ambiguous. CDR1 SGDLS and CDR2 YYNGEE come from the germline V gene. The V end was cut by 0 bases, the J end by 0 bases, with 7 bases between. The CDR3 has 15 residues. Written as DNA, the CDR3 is TGTGCCAGCAGCGTAGGGTGGGGCTCTGGAAACACCATATATTTT. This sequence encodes CASSVGWGSGNTIYF.

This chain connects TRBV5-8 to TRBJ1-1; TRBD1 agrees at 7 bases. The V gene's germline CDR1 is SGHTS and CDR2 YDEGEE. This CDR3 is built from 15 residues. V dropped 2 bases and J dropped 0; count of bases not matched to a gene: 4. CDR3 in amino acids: CASSLRDSMNTEAFF. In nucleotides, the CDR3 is TGTGCCAGCAGCTTACGGGACAGCATGAACACTGAAGCTTTCTTT.

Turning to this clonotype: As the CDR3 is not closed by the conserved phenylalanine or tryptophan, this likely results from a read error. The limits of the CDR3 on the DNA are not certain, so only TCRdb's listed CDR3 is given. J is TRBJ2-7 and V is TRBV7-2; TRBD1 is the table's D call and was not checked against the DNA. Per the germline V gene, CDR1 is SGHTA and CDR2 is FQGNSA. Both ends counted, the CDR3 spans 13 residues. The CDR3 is CASSMDRCGVTYY.